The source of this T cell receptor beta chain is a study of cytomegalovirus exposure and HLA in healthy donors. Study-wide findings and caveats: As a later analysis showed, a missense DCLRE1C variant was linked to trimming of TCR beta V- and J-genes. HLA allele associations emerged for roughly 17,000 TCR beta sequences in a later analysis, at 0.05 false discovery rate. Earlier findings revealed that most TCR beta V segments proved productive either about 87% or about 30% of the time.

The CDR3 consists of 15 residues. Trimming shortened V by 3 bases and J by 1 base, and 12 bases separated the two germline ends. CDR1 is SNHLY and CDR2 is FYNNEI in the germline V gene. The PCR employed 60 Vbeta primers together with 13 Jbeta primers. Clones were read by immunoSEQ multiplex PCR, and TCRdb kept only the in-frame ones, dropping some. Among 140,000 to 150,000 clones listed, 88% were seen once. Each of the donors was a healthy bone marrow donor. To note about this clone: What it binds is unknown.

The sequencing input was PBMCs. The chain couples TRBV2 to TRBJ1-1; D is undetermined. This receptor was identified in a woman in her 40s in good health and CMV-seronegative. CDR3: CASSDLGRGNTEAFF. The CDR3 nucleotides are TGTGCCAGCAGTGACCTAGGGCGGGGGAACACTGAAGCTTTCTTT.